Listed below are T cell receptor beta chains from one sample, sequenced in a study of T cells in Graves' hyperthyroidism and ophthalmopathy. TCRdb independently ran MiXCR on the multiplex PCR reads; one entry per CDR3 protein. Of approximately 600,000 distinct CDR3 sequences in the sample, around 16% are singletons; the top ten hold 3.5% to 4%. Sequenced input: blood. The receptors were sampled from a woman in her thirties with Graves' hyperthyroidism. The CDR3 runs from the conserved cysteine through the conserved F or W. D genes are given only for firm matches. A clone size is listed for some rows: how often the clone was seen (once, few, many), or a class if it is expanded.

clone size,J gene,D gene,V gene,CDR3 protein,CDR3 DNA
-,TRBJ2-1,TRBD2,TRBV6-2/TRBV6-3,CASSWTSEFNEQFF,TGTGCCAGCAGTTGGACTAGCGAGTTTAATGAGCAGTTCTTC
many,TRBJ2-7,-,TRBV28,CASSSTLSSYEQYF,TGTGCCAGCAGTTCCACGCTAAGCTCCTACGAGCAGTACTTC
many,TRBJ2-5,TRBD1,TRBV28,CASSRTGWAVQYF,TGTGCCAGCAGTCGGACAGGGTGGGCTGTTCAGTACTTC
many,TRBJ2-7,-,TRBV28,CASSLWRGRGLSEYF,TGTGCCAGCAGTTTATGGAGGGGGAGGGGGCTTAGCGAGTACTTC
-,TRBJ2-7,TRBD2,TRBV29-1,CSAGGSGYEQYF,TGCAGCGCTGGAGGTAGCGGGTACGAGCAGTACTTC
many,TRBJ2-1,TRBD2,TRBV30,CAWSQGAGLTYNEQFF,TGTGCCTGGAGTCAGGGAGCGGGGCTTACCTACAATGAGCAGTTCTTC
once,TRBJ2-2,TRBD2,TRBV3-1,CASSPFGGRNTGELFF,TGTGCCAGCAGCCCCTTCGGCGGGAGGAACACCGGGGAGCTGTTTTTT
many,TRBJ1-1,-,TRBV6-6,CASSYGGETEAFF,TGTGCCAGCAGTTACGGCGGGGAAACTGAAGCTTTCTTT
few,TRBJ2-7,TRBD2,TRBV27,CASSLSGGDGYEQYF,TGTGCCAGCAGTTTATCGGGGGGGGACGGCTACGAGCAGTACTTC
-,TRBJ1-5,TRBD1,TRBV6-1,CASSRTGGGGVNQPQHF,TGTGCCAGCAGTCGGACAGGGGGCGGTGGGGTAAATCAGCCCCAGCATTTT
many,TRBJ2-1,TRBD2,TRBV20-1,CSARTSFYNEQFF,TGCAGTGCTCGGACTAGCTTCTACAATGAGCAGTTCTTC
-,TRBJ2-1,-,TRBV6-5,CASSYGTGEQFF,TGTGCCAGCAGTTACGGTACGGGAGAGCAGTTCTTC
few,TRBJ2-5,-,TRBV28,CASTLDREYQETQYF,TGTGCCAGCACTCTCGATCGGGAGTACCAAGAGACCCAGTACTTC
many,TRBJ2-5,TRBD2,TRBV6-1,CASSPTAGDRETQYF,TGTGCCAGCAGCCCCACAGCGGGAGATCGGGAGACCCAGTACTTC
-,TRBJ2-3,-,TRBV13,CASSLIRENTDTQYF,TGTGCCAGCAGCTTAATTCGGGAAAACACAGATACGCAGTATTTT
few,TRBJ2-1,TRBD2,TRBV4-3,CASSQGLSGRFYNEQFF,TGCGCCAGCAGCCAGGGACTGAGCGGGAGGTTCTACAATGAGCAGTTCTTC